The clone carrying this TCR beta chain occurred once. The source of the sample is a study of T cell responses to AZD1222 COVID-19 vaccine. Germline-derived CDR1 and CDR2 are MNHNY and SVGAGI (reference sequence). This CDR3 is built from 13 residues. The ends were cut back, 6 bases at V and 2 bases at J, with 8 bases in the middle. Repertoires were generated with immunoSEQ multiplex PCR, while TCRdb's copy carries only in-frame clones and drops some. The table lists tens of thousands of clones, around 84% of them singletons. The TCR originated in an adult who received the AZD1222 COVID-19 vaccine. The sequencing used peripheral blood, collected 28 days after the second AZD1222 dose. This chain uses TRBV6-6 with TRBJ1-5, with D unclear. The CDR3 coding sequence is TGTGCCAGCAGCCCTAGGGGCAATCAGCCCCAGCATTTT. This sequence encodes CASSPRGNQPQHF.